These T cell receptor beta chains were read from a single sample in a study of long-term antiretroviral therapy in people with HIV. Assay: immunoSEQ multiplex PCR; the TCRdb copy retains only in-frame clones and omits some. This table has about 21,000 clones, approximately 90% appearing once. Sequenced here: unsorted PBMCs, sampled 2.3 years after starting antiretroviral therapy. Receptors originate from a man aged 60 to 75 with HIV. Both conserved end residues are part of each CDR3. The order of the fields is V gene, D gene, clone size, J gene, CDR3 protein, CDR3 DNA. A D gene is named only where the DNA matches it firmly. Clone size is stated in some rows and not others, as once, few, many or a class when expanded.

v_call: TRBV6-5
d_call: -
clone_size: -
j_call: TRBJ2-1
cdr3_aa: CASSYTLASSYNEQFF
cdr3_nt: TGTGCCAGCAGTTACACTCTAGCTAGCTCCTACAATGAGCAGTTCTTC

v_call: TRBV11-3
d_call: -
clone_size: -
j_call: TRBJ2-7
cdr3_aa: CASSLGASREQYF
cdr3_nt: TGTGCCAGCAGCTTAGGGGCTAGCCGGGAGCAGTACTTC

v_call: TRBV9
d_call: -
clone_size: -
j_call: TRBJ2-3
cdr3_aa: CASSVGMNTDTQYF
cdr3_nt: TGTGCCAGCAGCGTAGGGATGAACACAGATACGCAGTATTTT

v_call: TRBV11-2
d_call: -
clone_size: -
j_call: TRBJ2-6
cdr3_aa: CASSFLESGANVLTF
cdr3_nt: TGTGCCAGCAGCTTCCTCGAATCTGGGGCCAACGTCCTGACTTTC

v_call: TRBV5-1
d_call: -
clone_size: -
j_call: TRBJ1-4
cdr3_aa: CASSPAGDLRRGNEKLFF
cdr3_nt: TGCGCCAGCAGCCCCGCAGGGGACCTTAGGAGGGGTAATGAAAAACTGTTTTTT

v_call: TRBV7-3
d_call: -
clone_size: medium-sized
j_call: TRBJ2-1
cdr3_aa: CASSLSPSTEQFF
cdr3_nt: TGTGCCAGCAGCTTAAGTCCTAGCACTGAGCAGTTCTTC

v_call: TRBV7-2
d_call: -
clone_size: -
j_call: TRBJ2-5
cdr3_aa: CASSPTGVQETQYF
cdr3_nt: TGTGCCAGCAGCCCAACGGGGGTACAAGAGACCCAGTACTTC

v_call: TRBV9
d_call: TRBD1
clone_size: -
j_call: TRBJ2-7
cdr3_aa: CASSVGTGFYEQYF
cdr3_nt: TGTGCCAGCAGCGTCGGGACAGGGTTTTACGAGCAGTACTTC

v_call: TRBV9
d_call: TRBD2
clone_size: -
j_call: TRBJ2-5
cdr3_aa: CASSVGASGTETQYF
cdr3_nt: TGTGCCAGCAGCGTAGGGGCTAGCGGGACAGAGACCCAGTACTTC

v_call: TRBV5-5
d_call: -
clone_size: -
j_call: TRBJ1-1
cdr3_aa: CASSSLPEGTEAFF
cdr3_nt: TGTGCCAGCAGCTCTTTACCTGAGGGCACTGAAGCTTTCTTT

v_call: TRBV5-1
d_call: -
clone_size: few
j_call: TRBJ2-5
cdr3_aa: CASSLVGTREETQYF
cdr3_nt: TGCGCCAGCAGCTTGGTGGGGACCCGCGAAGAGACCCAGTACTTC

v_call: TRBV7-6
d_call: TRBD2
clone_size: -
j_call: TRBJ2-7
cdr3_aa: CASSRAEVAGGAEQYF
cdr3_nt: TGTGCCAGCAGCCGCGCCGAGGTTGCGGGAGGGGCCGAGCAGTACTTC

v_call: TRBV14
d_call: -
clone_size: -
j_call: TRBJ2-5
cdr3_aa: CASTRLEDETQYF
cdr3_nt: TGTGCCAGCACCCGTTTGGAGGACGAGACCCAGTACTTC

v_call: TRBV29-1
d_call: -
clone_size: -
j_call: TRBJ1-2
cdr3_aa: CSVEEGVANYGYTF
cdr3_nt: TGCAGCGTTGAAGAGGGAGTAGCTAACTATGGCTACACCTTC

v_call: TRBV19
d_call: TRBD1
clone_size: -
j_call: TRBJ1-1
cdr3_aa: CASSSGTGNTEAFF
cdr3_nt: TGTGCCAGTAGTTCCGGGACAGGAAACACTGAAGCTTTCTTT

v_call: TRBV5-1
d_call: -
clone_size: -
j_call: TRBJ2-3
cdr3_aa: CASSLGVGGEDTQYF
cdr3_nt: TGCGCCAGCAGCTTGGGGGTCGGGGGAGAAGATACGCAGTATTTT

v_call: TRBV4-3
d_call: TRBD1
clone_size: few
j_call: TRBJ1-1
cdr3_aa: CASSLTGGSPEAFF
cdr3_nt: TGCGCCAGCAGCCTGACAGGGGGCTCCCCTGAAGCTTTCTTT

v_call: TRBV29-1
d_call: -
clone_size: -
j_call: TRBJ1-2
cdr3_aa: CSVVLSRDITF
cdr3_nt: TGCAGCGTTGTGTTGAGCAGGGATATCACCTTC

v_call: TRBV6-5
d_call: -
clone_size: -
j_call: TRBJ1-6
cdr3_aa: CASSYAYGGDSPLHF
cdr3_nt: TGTGCCAGCAGTTACGCGTACGGGGGGGATTCACCCCTCCACTTT

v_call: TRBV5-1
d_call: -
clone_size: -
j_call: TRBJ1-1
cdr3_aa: CASSLEGAGAEAFF
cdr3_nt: TGCGCCAGCAGCTTGGAAGGCGCCGGCGCTGAAGCTTTCTTT

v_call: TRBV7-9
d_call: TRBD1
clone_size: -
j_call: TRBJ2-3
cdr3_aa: CASSWGDRGSTDTQYF
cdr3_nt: TGTGCCAGCAGCTGGGGGGACAGGGGTTCTACAGATACGCAGTATTTT

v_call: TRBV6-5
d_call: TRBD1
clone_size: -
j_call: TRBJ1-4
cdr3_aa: CASSSRQGYNEKLFF
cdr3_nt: TGTGCCAGCAGTTCACGACAGGGGTATAATGAAAAACTGTTTTTT